These T cell receptor beta chains were read from a single sample in a study of technical replicates of blood from a few donors. Data came from immunoSEQ multiplex PCR; TCRdb stores just in-frame clones and leaves some out. This table holds about 73,000 clones, roughly 90% found once. The sequencing sample was made of PBMCs. These receptors all come from a human donor in good health. Some clones in this sample may be carry-over from other donors' samples. Each CDR3 is given with its conserved first and last residue. The D gene is left open where the match is weak. Not every row has a clone size; where given, it reads once, few, many or a size class.

d_call: .; clone_size: .; j_call: TRBJ2-7; v_call: TRBV19; cdr3_nt: TGTGCCAGTAGTGTCGGAGAAGCGCAGTACTTC; cdr3_aa: CASSVGEAQYF
d_call: .; clone_size: few; j_call: TRBJ1-2; v_call: TRBV19; cdr3_nt: TGTGCCACCGAAGACAGGAGAGATGGCTACACCTTC; cdr3_aa: CATEDRRDGYTF
d_call: TRBD2; clone_size: .; j_call: TRBJ2-1; v_call: TRBV18; cdr3_nt: TGTGCCAGCTCACCTCGGGGAGGGTTGAGTGAGCAGTTCTTC; cdr3_aa: CASSPRGGLSEQFF
d_call: .; clone_size: .; j_call: TRBJ1-3; v_call: TRBV19; cdr3_nt: TGTGCCAGTAGCCCGAAACACAGGGAACCCAGAAACACCATATATTTT; cdr3_aa: CASSPKHREPRNTIYF
d_call: .; clone_size: .; j_call: TRBJ2-7; v_call: TRBV30; cdr3_nt: TGTGCCTGGAGTGTGGGCAGGGGTTACGAGCAGTACTTC; cdr3_aa: CAWSVGRGYEQYF
d_call: .; clone_size: .; j_call: TRBJ2-3; v_call: TRBV11-2; cdr3_nt: TGTGCCAGCAGCCCAGGGGTCCCTTCCACAGATACGCAGTATTTT; cdr3_aa: CASSPGVPSTDTQYF
d_call: .; clone_size: once; j_call: TRBJ1-6; v_call: TRBV19; cdr3_nt: TGTGCCAGTAAATTGGAGAGAGGTAATTCACCCCTCCACTTT; cdr3_aa: CASKLERGNSPLHF
d_call: TRBD2; clone_size: .; j_call: TRBJ2-3; v_call: TRBV9; cdr3_nt: TGTGCCAGCAGCGTAGCTCCTAGCGGGGGAGATACGCAGTATTTT; cdr3_aa: CASSVAPSGGDTQYF
d_call: TRBD1; clone_size: .; j_call: TRBJ1-2; v_call: TRBV28; cdr3_nt: TGTGCCAGCAGTACCCAAGAAAAGACAGGGAACTATGGCTACACCTTC; cdr3_aa: CASSTQEKTGNYGYTF
d_call: TRBD2; clone_size: .; j_call: TRBJ2-7; v_call: TRBV27; cdr3_nt: TGTGCCAGCAGTTTACTCTTAAGCGGGAGTATCAACGAGCAGTACTTC; cdr3_aa: CASSLLLSGSINEQYF
d_call: TRBD1; clone_size: .; j_call: TRBJ1-2; v_call: TRBV29-1; cdr3_nt: TGCAGCGTTGGACAGGGGGCCGGAGGCTACACCTTC; cdr3_aa: CSVGQGAGGYTF
d_call: .; clone_size: .; j_call: TRBJ2-3; v_call: TRBV7-9; cdr3_nt: TGTGCCAGCAGCCATACGACAGCTCTTGGGGGGGATACGCAGTATTTT; cdr3_aa: CASSHTTALGGDTQYF
d_call: TRBD1; clone_size: .; j_call: TRBJ1-2; v_call: TRBV15; cdr3_nt: TGTGCCACCAGCAGAGATATATCTACGGGACAGCAAGGCTACACCTTC; cdr3_aa: CATSRDISTGQQGYTF
d_call: .; clone_size: .; j_call: TRBJ2-7; v_call: TRBV21-1; cdr3_nt: TGTGCCAGCAGCAAAGAGTCGCGCCTCTCGGTATCCTACGAGCAGTACTTC; cdr3_aa: CASSKESRLSVSYEQYF
d_call: TRBD2; clone_size: .; j_call: TRBJ2-7; v_call: TRBV19; cdr3_nt: TGTGCCAGTAGGGCCGGGACTAGCGGATTCTACGAGCAGTACTTC; cdr3_aa: CASRAGTSGFYEQYF
d_call: TRBD1; clone_size: .; j_call: TRBJ1-1; v_call: TRBV7-3; cdr3_nt: TGTGCCAGCAGCGCACGACAGGGGGCGCGAACTGAAGCTTTCTTT; cdr3_aa: CASSARQGARTEAFF
d_call: .; clone_size: .; j_call: TRBJ1-3; v_call: TRBV7-2; cdr3_nt: TGTGCCAGCAGCCCGAGGGCAGGTACTGGAAACACCATATATTTT; cdr3_aa: CASSPRAGTGNTIYF
d_call: .; clone_size: .; j_call: TRBJ1-2; v_call: TRBV6-5; cdr3_nt: TGTGCCAGCAGTCCCACACGACTGTTCTATGGCTACACCTTC; cdr3_aa: CASSPTRLFYGYTF
d_call: TRBD1; clone_size: once; j_call: TRBJ2-7; v_call: TRBV19; cdr3_nt: TGTGCCAGTAGTATAGCGGGCAGGGGGTTCTACGAGCAGTACTTC; cdr3_aa: CASSIAGRGFYEQYF
d_call: .; clone_size: .; j_call: TRBJ1-1; v_call: TRBV4-3; cdr3_nt: TGCGCCAGCAGCCAAGACCCGGTCCTCAACACTGAAGCTTTCTTT; cdr3_aa: CASSQDPVLNTEAFF
d_call: .; clone_size: .; j_call: TRBJ2-1; v_call: TRBV18; cdr3_nt: TGTGCCAGCTCACCAGGGACAGAGCAGTTCTTC; cdr3_aa: CASSPGTEQFF
d_call: .; clone_size: .; j_call: TRBJ1-2; v_call: TRBV6-1; cdr3_nt: TGTGCCAGCAGTGAAGCAGACAGCTATGGCTACACCTTC; cdr3_aa: CASSEADSYGYTF
d_call: TRBD1; clone_size: .; j_call: TRBJ1-5; v_call: TRBV18; cdr3_nt: TGTGCCAGCTCCGGGACAGGGAACAATCAGCCCCAGCATTTT; cdr3_aa: CASSGTGNNQPQHF
d_call: .; clone_size: once; j_call: TRBJ2-3; v_call: TRBV5-1; cdr3_nt: TGCGCCAGCAGCTCCCTAGAGACCACAGATACGCAGTATTTT; cdr3_aa: CASSSLETTDTQYF
d_call: .; clone_size: .; j_call: TRBJ2-1; v_call: TRBV12-5; cdr3_nt: TGTGCTAGTGCCCTTTCCAATGAGCAGTTCTTC; cdr3_aa: CASALSNEQFF
d_call: .; clone_size: .; j_call: TRBJ2-5; v_call: TRBV19; cdr3_nt: TGTGCCAGTAGTATACGCCAGGGAAATGTAGGGGAGACCCAGTACTTC; cdr3_aa: CASSIRQGNVGETQYF
d_call: .; clone_size: .; j_call: TRBJ2-7; v_call: TRBV7-7; cdr3_nt: TGTGCCAGCAGCTTGCAGTACGGGTTGAGCGAGCAGTACTTC; cdr3_aa: CASSLQYGLSEQYF
d_call: .; clone_size: once; j_call: TRBJ1-2; v_call: TRBV6-1; cdr3_nt: TGTGCCAGCAGTGAAAGAAGCAGGGTAGGAGGCTACACCTTC; cdr3_aa: CASSERSRVGGYTF
d_call: .; clone_size: once; j_call: TRBJ1-1; v_call: TRBV12-2; cdr3_nt: TGTGCAAGTCGCACCGAAACAGGGTCCACTGAAGCTTTCTTT; cdr3_aa: CASRTETGSTEAFF
d_call: TRBD1; clone_size: .; j_call: TRBJ1-4; v_call: TRBV10-3; cdr3_nt: TGTGCCATCAGTAAGACAGGGCCCCCTAATGAAAAACTGTTTTTT; cdr3_aa: CAISKTGPPNEKLFF
d_call: TRBD2; clone_size: .; j_call: TRBJ2-3; v_call: TRBV7-2; cdr3_nt: TGTGCCAGCAGTCTAGCGGGCCGCACAGATACGCAGTATTTT; cdr3_aa: CASSLAGRTDTQYF
d_call: .; clone_size: few; j_call: TRBJ1-1; v_call: TRBV2; cdr3_nt: TGTGCCAGCAGTGAAGGCCCCATGAGAAGGAACACTGAAGCTTTCTTT; cdr3_aa: CASSEGPMRRNTEAFF
d_call: TRBD1; clone_size: .; j_call: TRBJ1-2; v_call: TRBV19; cdr3_nt: TGTGCCAGTAGGCCGACAGGGGAAAGCTATGGCTACACCTTC; cdr3_aa: CASRPTGESYGYTF
d_call: TRBD1; clone_size: .; j_call: TRBJ1-2; v_call: TRBV2; cdr3_nt: TGTGCCAGCAGAGCCGGGACAGGAGATTATAACTATGGCTACACCTTC; cdr3_aa: CASRAGTGDYNYGYTF
d_call: TRBD1; clone_size: few; j_call: TRBJ2-5; v_call: TRBV19; cdr3_nt: TGTGCCAGTACCGACAGGGGGAGGGAGACCCAGTACTTC; cdr3_aa: CASTDRGRETQYF
d_call: TRBD2; clone_size: .; j_call: TRBJ2-1; v_call: TRBV5-1; cdr3_nt: TGCGCCAGCAGCCTAGGTATAGCGGGTCAGATTTCGGGTGAGCAGTTCTTC; cdr3_aa: CASSLGIAGQISGEQFF
d_call: .; clone_size: .; j_call: TRBJ2-5; v_call: TRBV9; cdr3_nt: TGTGCCAGCAGCGTAGCCCCCCACCAGGTTGAGACCCAGTACTTC; cdr3_aa: CASSVAPHQVETQYF
d_call: TRBD2; clone_size: .; j_call: TRBJ2-5; v_call: TRBV7-6; cdr3_nt: TGTGCCAGCAGCTTAGGGGTAGGGACTAGCGGTGAGACCCAGTACTTC; cdr3_aa: CASSLGVGTSGETQYF
d_call: TRBD2; clone_size: .; j_call: TRBJ2-4; v_call: TRBV5-1; cdr3_nt: TGCGCCAGCAGCTTGCCGGGAGGGCGGAACATTCAGTACTTC; cdr3_aa: CASSLPGGRNIQYF
d_call: .; clone_size: .; j_call: TRBJ2-2; v_call: TRBV7-9; cdr3_nt: TGTGCCAGCAGGAGATTGGACACCGGGGAGCTGTTTTTT; cdr3_aa: CASRRLDTGELFF
d_call: .; clone_size: once; j_call: TRBJ2-7; v_call: TRBV11-2; cdr3_nt: TGTGCCAGCAGCGGACGCAGGGACTACGAGCAGTACTTC; cdr3_aa: CASSGRRDYEQYF
d_call: TRBD1; clone_size: .; j_call: TRBJ2-7; v_call: TRBV7-8; cdr3_nt: TGTGCCAGCAGCCCCGGGACAGGGCTTGTCCACGAGCAGTACTTC; cdr3_aa: CASSPGTGLVHEQYF